These 27 T cell receptor beta chains were sequenced from one sample in a study of shared T cell receptors in the human thymus. Assay: immunoSEQ multiplex PCR; the TCRdb copy retains only in-frame clones and omits some. Of a few hundred thousand clones listed, around 95% are singletons. Sequenced: thymocytes. Source of these receptors: a human donor.

This clone has just one count. For the CDR3, the DNA is TGCGCCAGCAGCCAAGATCCTAGCGGGTACGAGCAGTACTTC. Protein sequence: CASSQDPSGYEQYF. This chain links TRBV4-3 with TRBJ2-7; TRBD2 aligns across 8 bases. V trimming: 0 bases; J trimming: 4 bases; junction bases outside the gene matches: 2. Germline V gives CDR1 LGHNA, CDR2 YSLEER. This CDR3 is 14 amino acids long.

The J gene is TRBJ2-2, the V gene TRBV10-3, with D uncertain. The CDR3 contains 12 residues. Germline CDR1 reads ENHRY; CDR2 reads SYGVKD. V lost 5 bases and J 2 bases, leaving 3 bases between the germline ends. Written as DNA, the CDR3 is TGTGCCATCAGTATTAACACCGGGGAGCTGTTTTTT. The encoded protein is CAISINTGELFF.

The count of this clone is one. V and J are TRBV5-5 and TRBJ1-5; D perhaps matches TRBD1 (6 bases). The CDR3 spans 15 residues. V gave up 0 bases and J gave up 1 base, with 8 bases separating them. Germline CDR1 and CDR2: SGHKS and YYEKEE (reference sequence). The CDR3: CASSLEGESNQPQHF. CDR3 coding DNA: TGTGCCAGCAGCTTGGAGGGGGAAAGCAATCAGCCCCAGCATTTT.

This clone was recorded a few times. The chain uses TRBV4-3 and TRBJ2-1; D unresolved. Germline V gene data show CDR1 as LGHNA and CDR2 as YSLEER. Trimming took 0 bases from V and 5 from J, leaving 20 bases between them. This CDR3 has 18 amino acids. The CDR3 protein is CASSQEYMREFQDNEQFF. CDR3 nucleotides: TGCGCCAGCAGCCAAGAGTATATGAGAGAGTTCCAGGACAATGAGCAGTTCTTC.

V is TRBV19 and J is TRBJ2-4; 11 bases fit TRBD1. CDR1 is LNHDA, CDR2 SQIVND, per germline (reference sequence). The CDR3 loop spans 17 amino acids. Losses at the gene ends were 4 bases for V and 8 bases for J; bases not matched to a gene: 13. The CDR3 DNA sequence: TGTGCCAGTAGTACGGAACGGACAGGGGGCGGGAAAGACATTCAGTACTTC. As protein: CASSTERTGGGKDIQYF.

This clone has only a few counts. V is TRBV5-1 and J is TRBJ2-5; perhaps TRBD1 as D (6 bases). The V gene's germline CDR1 is SGHRS and CDR2 YFSETQ. The CDR3 loop spans 14 amino acids. V dropped 3 bases and J dropped 2 bases, with 11 bases sitting between them. CDR3 nucleotides: TGCGCCAGCAGCTGGACAGATAATCAAGAGACCCAGTACTTC. Protein product: CASSWTDNQETQYF.

V is TRBV15 and J is TRBJ2-7; D might be TRBD2 (6 bases). V shed 5 bases and J shed 7 bases, with 27 bases lying between them. The CDR3 is 17 amino acids. CDR1 is LNHNV and CDR2 is YYDKDF in the germline V gene (reference sequence). For the CDR3, the DNA is TGTGCCACCAGCTCGCGGGGTAGGGGTCCCCTTGCTGAAGAGCAGTACTTC. Its protein product is CATSSRGRGPLAEEQYF.

This clone was seen a single time. The gene calls are TRBV9 and TRBJ2-1, with 7 nucleotides matching TRBD2. V shed 0 bases and J 5 bases; nucleotides not matched to a gene: 14. Germline loops: CDR1 SGDLS, CDR2 YYNGEE. The CDR3 extends over 18 amino acids. In DNA form, the CDR3 reads TGTGCCAGCAGCGTAGCTACGGGTCGGGAGGACACCCACAATGAGCAGTTCTTC. Encoded protein: CASSVATGREDTHNEQFF.

The J gene is TRBJ2-7, the V gene TRBV27, with a weak D call TRBD1 (7 bases). The CDR3 has 20 residues. CDR1 and CDR2 from the germline V gene are MNHEY and SMNVEV (reference sequence). The V end was cut by 7 bases, the J end by 3 bases, with 34 bases between. Written as DNA, the CDR3 is TGTGCCAGCATTTCGAGGGACAGAGCATCCGCCGGGACTCCGGACTACGAGCAGTACTTC. Translation gives CASISRDRASAGTPDYEQYF.

The chain recombines TRBV4-3 with TRBJ1-4; TRBD1 matches at 10 bases. V was pared by 0 bases and J by 9 bases, with 10 bases of the junction left unmatched. Germline assignment: CDR1 LGHNA and CDR2 YSLEER. The CDR3 is 17 residues long. CDR3 in DNA: TGCGCCAGCAGCCAAGATGTGTCTAGGACAGGGGGACAAAAACTGTTTTTT. This codes for CASSQDVSRTGGQKLFF.

The CDR3 spells CASSQTGATNEKLFF. DNA of the CDR3: TGCGCCAGCAGCCAAACAGGGGCAACTAATGAAAAACTGTTTTTT. The chain joins TRBV4-1 to TRBJ1-4, with 7 positions matching TRBD1. Germline assignment: CDR1 MGHRA and CDR2 YSYEKL. V shed 2 bases and J 0 bases; nucleotides not matched to a gene: 0. The CDR3 has 15 residues.

V gene TRBV11-3 combines with J gene TRBJ2-7, with D maybe TRBD2 (6 bases). The CDR3 is 15 residues long. From germline, CDR1 is SGHNT and CDR2 YENEEA. The V end lost 2 bases, the J end lost 4 bases, and 15 bases lay between the germline ends. In DNA form, the CDR3 reads TGTGCCAGCAGCTTATCCCGACTAGGAGGGTACGAGCAGTACTTC. Its protein product is CASSLSRLGGYEQYF.

V gene TRBV29-1 combines with J gene TRBJ2-7, with 15 positions matching TRBD2. Germline CDR1 and CDR2: SQVTM and ANQGSEA. This CDR3 spans 14 amino acids. V was clipped by 5 bases and J by 5 bases; unmatched bases: 4. Here the CDR3 reads CSVSGLAGGHEQYF. The CDR3, as DNA: TGCAGCGTTTCCGGACTAGCGGGAGGGCACGAGCAGTACTTC.

The chain is built from TRBV28 and TRBJ1-5, with D hard to call. The germline V gene encodes CDR1 MDHEN and CDR2 SYDVKM. The V end was cut by 1 base, the J end by 0 bases, with 10 bases between. The CDR3 covers 16 residues. This CDR3 reads CASSLSAGYSNQPQHF. CDR3 nucleotide sequence: TGTGCCAGCAGTTTATCGGCAGGTTATAGCAATCAGCCCCAGCATTTT.

This chain links TRBV30 with TRBJ2-4; perhaps TRBD1 as D (6 bases). The CDR3 has 14 residues. V lost 5 bases, J lost 8 bases, and 19 bases lay in between. Looked up from germline, CDR1 is GTSNPN and CDR2 is SVGIG (reference sequence). CDR3 sequence: CAWAPGTSRDIQYF. The CDR3 bases are TGTGCCTGGGCCCCCGGGACATCCAGAGACATTCAGTACTTC.

A single count supports this clone. For the CDR3, the DNA is TGTGCCAGCTCGGGACTAGCGGGACCGCTCACTGACTACGAGCAGTACTTC. Translation: CASSGLAGPLTDYEQYF. The V call is TRBV18, the J call TRBJ2-7; 13 bases are a match to TRBD2. The V and J ends lost 6 bases and 3 bases, in that order; junction bases with no gene match: 11. This CDR3 contains 17 residues. Germline CDR1 is KGHSH and CDR2 is LQKENI.

A single count supports this clone. In DNA form, the CDR3 reads TGTGCCAGCTTCCAAATGACACCAGGCACAGATACGCAGTATTTT. It specifies CASFQMTPGTDTQYF. The chain couples TRBV18 to TRBJ2-3; D is uncertain. The CDR3 is 15 residues long. With 7 bases removed from V and 1 base from J, the gap between germline ends came to 15 bases. The V gene's germline CDR1 is KGHSH and CDR2 LQKENI.

CDR3 coding DNA: TGTGCCAGCAGTTCGCACAGCACCGGGGAGCTGTTTTTT. Protein: CASSSHSTGELFF. This sequence joins TRBV28 and TRBJ2-2; D unresolved. CDR3 length: 13 amino acids. V dropped 4 bases and J dropped 4 bases, with 7 bases sitting between them. Germline V CDR1 and CDR2: MDHEN, SYDVKM.

This sequence joins TRBV28 and TRBJ2-3; 7 nucleotides match TRBD1. CDR1 and CDR2 (germline): MDHEN, SYDVKM. The CDR3 has 15 residues. Germline trimming cut 5 bases from V and 2 bases from J; bases unmatched to any gene: 7. The CDR3 sequence is CASSPTDRSTDTQYF. Here the CDR3 DNA reads TGTGCCAGCAGTCCGACGGACAGGTCCACAGATACGCAGTATTTT.

The chain couples TRBV4-1 to TRBJ2-2; TRBD1 aligns across 8 bases. V shed 0 bases and J 5 bases; nucleotides not matched to a gene: 2. CDR1 MGHRA and CDR2 YSYEKL come from the germline V gene. The CDR3 is made up of 15 amino acids. The CDR3 DNA is TGCGCCAGCAGCCAAGAGGACAGGGCTACCGGGGAGCTGTTTTTT. Protein sequence: CASSQEDRATGELFF.

The chain uses TRBV5-5 and TRBJ1-3; D is undetermined. The germline V gene encodes CDR1 SGHKS and CDR2 YYEKEE (reference sequence). This CDR3 contains 15 residues. The V end was cut by 0 bases, the J end by 0 bases, with 7 bases between. The CDR3 nucleotides are TGTGCCAGCAGCTTGGACGGAGGCTCTGGAAACACCATATATTTT. Its protein product is CASSLDGGSGNTIYF.

The genes are TRBV18 and TRBJ2-3; 10 nucleotides agree with TRBD1. CDR1 is KGHSH and CDR2 is LQKENI in the germline V gene. The trim removed 3 bases at V and 5 bases at J, leaving 5 bases unmatched. This CDR3 spans 15 amino acids. CDR3 sequence: CASSPDRGHKDTQYF. The CDR3 region has the DNA TGTGCCAGCTCACCCGACAGGGGGCACAAAGATACGCAGTATTTT.

The rearrangement uses TRBV27 and TRBJ2-1; 7 bases align to TRBD1. The CDR3 extends over 14 amino acids. V trimming: 6 bases; J trimming: 6 bases; junction bases outside the gene matches: 8. Per germline, CDR1 MNHEY and CDR2 SMNVEV (reference sequence). The CDR3 protein is CASRPTGTVNEQFF. The CDR3 nucleotides are TGTGCCAGCAGGCCGACAGGGACGGTCAATGAGCAGTTCTTC.

The J gene is TRBJ2-1, the V gene TRBV5-6, with D perhaps matching TRBD1 (6 bases). With 4 bases removed from V and 2 bases from J, the gap between germline ends came to 10 bases. The CDR3 has 14 amino acids. From germline, CDR1 is SGHDT and CDR2 YYEEEE. The CDR3 sequence: CASSGGHPYNEQFF. The CDR3, as DNA: TGTGCCAGCAGCGGGGGACACCCCTACAATGAGCAGTTCTTC.

This clone has just one count. The chain carries TRBV21-1 and TRBJ1-5; TRBD1, the table's D call, was not compared with the DNA. TRBV21-1 is noted as a pseudogene. The CDR3 spans 15 residues. The CDR3 here is CASSKPGHCNQPQHF. Written as DNA, the CDR3 is TGTGCCAGCAGCAAACCGGGACACTGCAATCAGCCCCAGCATTTT.

This chain connects TRBV19 to TRBJ1-4; weak D call: TRBD1 (6 bases). With 5 bases removed from V and 3 bases from J, the gap between germline ends came to 7 bases. Germline values: CDR1 LNHDA, CDR2 SQIVND (reference sequence). CDR3 size: 13 residues. The chain's CDR3 is CASSGGPNEKLFF. CDR3 nucleotide sequence: TGTGCCAGTAGTGGGGGGCCTAATGAAAAACTGTTTTTT.

V usage is TRBV28 and J usage is TRBJ2-2; 7 bases align to TRBD1. CDR3 length equals 16 residues. V gave up 5 bases and J gave up 1 base; unmatched junction bases: 7. Per germline, CDR1 MDHEN and CDR2 SYDVKM. CDR3 coding DNA: TGTGCCAGCAGTCACTTGGACAGGCAGAACACCGGGGAGCTGTTTTTT. Translated, it gives CASSHLDRQNTGELFF.